This T cell receptor beta chain was observed in a study of early T cells in non-severe SARS-CoV-2 infection. The CDR3 loop spans 12 amino acids. Germline CDR1 is DFQATT and CDR2 is SNEGSKA (reference sequence). The V end lost 3 bases, the J end lost 4 bases, and 10 bases lay between the germline ends. This clonotype was counted only a few times. TCRdb recomputed calls from the 5' RACE reads with MiXCR, one row per CDR3 protein. This table holds roughly 40,000 distinct CDR3 sequences, 5.5% to 7.5% found once. This TCR derives from an adult who was a healthcare worker with PCR-confirmed SARS-CoV-2 infection or an uninfected control (not recorded which). The specimen sequenced was whole blood. The gene calls are TRBV20-1 and TRBJ2-7; TRBD1 or TRBD2 may be the D gene (5 bases each). The CDR3: CSASPRGYEQYF. Written as DNA, the CDR3 is TGCAGTGCTAGTCCGAGGGGTTACGAGCAGTACTTC.